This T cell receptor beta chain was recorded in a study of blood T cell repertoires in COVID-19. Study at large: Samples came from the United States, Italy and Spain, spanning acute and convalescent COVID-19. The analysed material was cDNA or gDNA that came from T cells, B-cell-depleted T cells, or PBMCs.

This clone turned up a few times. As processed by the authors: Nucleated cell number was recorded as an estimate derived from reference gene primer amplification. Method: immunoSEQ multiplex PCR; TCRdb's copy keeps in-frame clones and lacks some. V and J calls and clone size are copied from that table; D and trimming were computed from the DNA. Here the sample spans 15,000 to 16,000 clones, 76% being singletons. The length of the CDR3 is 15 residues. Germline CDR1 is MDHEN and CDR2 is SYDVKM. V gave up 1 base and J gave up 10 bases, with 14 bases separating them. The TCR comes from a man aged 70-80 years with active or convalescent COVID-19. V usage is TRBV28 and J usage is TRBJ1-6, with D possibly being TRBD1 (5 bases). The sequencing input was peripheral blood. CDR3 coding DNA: TGTGCCAGCAGTTTATTTCAAGGGGATGGGTCACCCCTCCACTTT. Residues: CASSLFQGDGSPLHF.